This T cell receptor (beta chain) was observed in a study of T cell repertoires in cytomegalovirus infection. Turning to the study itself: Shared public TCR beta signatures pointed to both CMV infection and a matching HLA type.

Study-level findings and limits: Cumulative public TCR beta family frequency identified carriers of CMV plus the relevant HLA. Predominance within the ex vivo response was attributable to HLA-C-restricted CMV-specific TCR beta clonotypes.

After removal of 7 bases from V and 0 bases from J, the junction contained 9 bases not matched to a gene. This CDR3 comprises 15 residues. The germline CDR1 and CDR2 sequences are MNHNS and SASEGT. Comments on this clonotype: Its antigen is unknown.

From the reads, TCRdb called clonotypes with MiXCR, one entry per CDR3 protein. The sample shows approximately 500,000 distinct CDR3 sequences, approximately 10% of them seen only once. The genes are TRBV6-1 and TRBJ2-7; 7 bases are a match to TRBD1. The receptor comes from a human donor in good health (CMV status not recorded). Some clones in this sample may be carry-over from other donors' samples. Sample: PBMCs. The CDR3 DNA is TGTGCCAGCAAGTCCCACAGGGGAAACTCCTACGAGCAGTACTTC. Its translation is CASKSHRGNSYEQYF.